A selection of T cell receptor beta chains follows, all from one sample in a study of cytomegalovirus exposure and HLA in healthy donors. The table came from immunoSEQ multiplex PCR; TCRdb's copy has only in-frame clones and leaves some out. The sample lists about 180,000 clones; about 72% were seen once. Sequenced input: PBMCs. All receptors derive from a human donor in good health. Both conserved end residues are part of each CDR3.

J gene	V gene	CDR3 protein
TRBJ1-2	TRBV4-1	CASSQGQATTNYGYTF
TRBJ1-4	TRBV30	CAWTQGGEGEKLFF
TRBJ2-1	TRBV7-9	CASSSSAAGPKYNEQFF
TRBJ2-1	TRBV30	CAWNGGGLNEQFF
TRBJ2-5	TRBV4-3	CASSQGGTRAGEETQYF
TRBJ2-1	TRBV9	CASSARDYSYNEQFF
TRBJ2-3	TRBV5-6	CASSLGGLPPTDTQYF
TRBJ2-7	TRBV6-6	CASGKGDEQYF
TRBJ1-1	TRBV25-1	CASSELGTGRNTEAFF
TRBJ1-3	TRBV5-6	CASSYSGSGNTIYF
TRBJ2-7	TRBV5-1	CASSLAGDEQYF
TRBJ1-3	TRBV25-1	CASSEQGRGNTIYF
TRBJ2-7	TRBV6-1	CASSEVGGVYEQYF
TRBJ1-1	TRBV7-9	CSSSHLVGLDTEAFF
TRBJ2-2	TRBV10-2	CASSDMTAGKFGELFF
TRBJ2-5	TRBV27	CASSLGGLGLTQYF
TRBJ1-4	TRBV6-6	CASRSVGGNTNEKLFF
TRBJ2-7	TRBV25-1	CASSGPDRAYEQYF
TRBJ1-5	TRBV13	CASSLGRGFGNQPQHF
TRBJ1-3	TRBV7-9	CASSPRSDSGNTIYF
TRBJ1-1	TRBV9	CASSVAPNTEAFF
TRBJ1-3	TRBV6-6	CASSYGSSGNTIYF
TRBJ2-1	TRBV4-3	CASSAIPGLAGRYNEQFF
TRBJ2-5	TRBV5-6	CASSGWKGGETQYF
TRBJ2-7	TRBV12-5	CASGLGDISYEQYF
TRBJ2-6	TRBV23-1	CVSSQSKRDSTGANVLTF
TRBJ2-7	TRBV9	CASSVGGGLSSYEQYF
TRBJ1-6	TRBV7-6	CASSLEQGANSPLHF
TRBJ1-2	TRBV6-1	CASLLGQGRRGYTF
TRBJ1-1	TRBV6-4	CAITGGTEAFF
TRBJ2-1	TRBV5-8	CASSLGRGGSNEQFF
TRBJ2-5	TRBV7-6	CASSLGWRETQYF
TRBJ1-2	TRBV6-5	CASSQQGGYGYTF
TRBJ2-7	TRBV9	CASSPPGGASEQYF
TRBJ2-1	TRBV6-1	CASREELRDRGRTEQFF
TRBJ2-5	TRBV19	CASSIGTGGTLGQETQYF
TRBJ1-3	TRBV18	CASSQSWDSLGNTIYF
TRBJ2-7	TRBV5-6	CASSLGGYEQYF
TRBJ2-1	TRBV6-5	CASTEMGALGNEQFF
TRBJ2-3	TRBV5-1	CASSWGGGGTDTQYF
TRBJ2-7	TRBV5-1	CASSLLGTAYEQYF